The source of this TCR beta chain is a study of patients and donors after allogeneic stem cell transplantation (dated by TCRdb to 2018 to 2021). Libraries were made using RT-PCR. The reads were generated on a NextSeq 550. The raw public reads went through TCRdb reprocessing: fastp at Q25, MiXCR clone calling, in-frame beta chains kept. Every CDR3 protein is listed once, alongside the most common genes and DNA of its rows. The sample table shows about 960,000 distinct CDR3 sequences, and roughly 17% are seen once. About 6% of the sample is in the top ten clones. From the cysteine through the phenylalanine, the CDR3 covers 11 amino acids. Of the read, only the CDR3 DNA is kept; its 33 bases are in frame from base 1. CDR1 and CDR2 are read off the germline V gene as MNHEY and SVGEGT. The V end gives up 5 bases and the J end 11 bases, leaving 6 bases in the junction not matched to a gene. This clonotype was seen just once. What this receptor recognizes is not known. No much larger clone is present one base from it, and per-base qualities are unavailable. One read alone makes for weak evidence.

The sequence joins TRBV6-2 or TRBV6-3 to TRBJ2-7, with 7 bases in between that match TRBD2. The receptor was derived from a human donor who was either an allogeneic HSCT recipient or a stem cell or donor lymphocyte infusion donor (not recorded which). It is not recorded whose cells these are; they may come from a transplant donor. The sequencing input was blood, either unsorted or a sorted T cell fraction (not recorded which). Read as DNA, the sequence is TGTGCCAGCAGTCAAGGCGGGAGCGAGTACTTC. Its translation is CASSQGGSEYF.